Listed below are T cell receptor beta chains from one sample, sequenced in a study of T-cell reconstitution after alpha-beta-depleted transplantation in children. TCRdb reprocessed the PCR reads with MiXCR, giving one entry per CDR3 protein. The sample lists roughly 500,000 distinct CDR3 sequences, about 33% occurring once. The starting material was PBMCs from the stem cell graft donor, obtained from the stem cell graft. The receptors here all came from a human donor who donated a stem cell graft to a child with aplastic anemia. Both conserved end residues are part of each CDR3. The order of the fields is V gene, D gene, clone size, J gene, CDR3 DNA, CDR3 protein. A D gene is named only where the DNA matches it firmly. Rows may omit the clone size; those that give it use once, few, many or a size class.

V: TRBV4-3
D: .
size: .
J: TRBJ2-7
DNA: TGCGCCAGCAGCCAAGTTAATGGAGCCTACGAGCAGTACTTC
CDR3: CASSQVNGAYEQYF

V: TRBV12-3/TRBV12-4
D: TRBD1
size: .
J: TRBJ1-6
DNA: TGTGCCAGCACGGGACAGGGGGTTAATTCACCCCTCCACTTT
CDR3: CASTGQGVNSPLHF

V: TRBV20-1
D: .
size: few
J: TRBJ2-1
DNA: TGCAGTGCCAAAAGGGGGGGGGCCAGCAACTACAATGAGCAGTTCTTC
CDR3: CSAKRGGASNYNEQFF

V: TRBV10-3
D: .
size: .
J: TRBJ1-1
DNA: TGTGCCATCAGTGAGCCCGCGCAGGGGAACACTGAAGCTTTCTTT
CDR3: CAISEPAQGNTEAFF

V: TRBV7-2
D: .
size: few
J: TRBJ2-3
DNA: TGTGCCAGCAGCCGACAACCGGTGAGAGATACGCAGTATTTT
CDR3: CASSRQPVRDTQYF

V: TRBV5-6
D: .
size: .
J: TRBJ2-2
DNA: TGTGCCAGCAGCTTGCCAGGGATAGGCGCCGGGGAGCTGTTTTTT
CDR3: CASSLPGIGAGELFF

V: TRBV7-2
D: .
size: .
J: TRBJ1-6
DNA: TGTGCCAGCAGCCTTACTACCGGGGGGAGTAATTCACCCCTCCACTTT
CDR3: CASSLTTGGSNSPLHF

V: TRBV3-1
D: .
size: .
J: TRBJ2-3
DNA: TGTGCCAGCAGCCAGGGGAACGGAGATACGCAGTATTTT
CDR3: CASSQGNGDTQYF

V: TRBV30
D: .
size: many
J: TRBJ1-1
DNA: TGTGCCTGGAGTGGCGGGACGGGGGTGAACACTGAAGCTTTCTTT
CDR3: CAWSGGTGVNTEAFF

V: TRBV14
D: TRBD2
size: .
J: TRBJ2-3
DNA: TGTGCCAGCAGCCAAGATGTCCGGCGGGAGGTACAAGATACGCAGTATTTT
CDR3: CASSQDVRREVQDTQYF

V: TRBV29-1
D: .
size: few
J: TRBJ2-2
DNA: TGCAGCGTTGGTCCTGCGAGGACCGGGGAGCTGTTTTTT
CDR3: CSVGPARTGELFF

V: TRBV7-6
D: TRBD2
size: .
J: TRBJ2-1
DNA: TGTGCCAGCAGCTTAGCTACCTACGTCTCCGGAGCGGGGTTTGATGAGCAGTTCTTC
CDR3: CASSLATYVSGAGFDEQFF

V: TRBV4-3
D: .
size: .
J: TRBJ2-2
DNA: TGCGCCAGCAGCCAAGATGCGCTCTTAGGAGTCGGGGAGCTGTTTTTT
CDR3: CASSQDALLGVGELFF

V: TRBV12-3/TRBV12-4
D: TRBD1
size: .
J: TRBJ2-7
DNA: TGTGCCAGCAGTCCCGGACAGGACGAGCAGTACTTC
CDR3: CASSPGQDEQYF

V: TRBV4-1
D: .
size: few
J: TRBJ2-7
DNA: TGCGCCAGCAGCCATCCAGATAACTACGAGCAGTACTTC
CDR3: CASSHPDNYEQYF

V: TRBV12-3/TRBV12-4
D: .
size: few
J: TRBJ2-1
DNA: TGTGCCAGCTCTGGCCAGGGGGGGAACAATGAGCAGTTCTTC
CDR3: CASSGQGGNNEQFF

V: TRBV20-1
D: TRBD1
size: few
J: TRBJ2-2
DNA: TGCAGTGCCCGGGACAGGGAGACCGGGGAGCTGTTTTTT
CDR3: CSARDRETGELFF

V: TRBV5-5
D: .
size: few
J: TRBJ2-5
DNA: TGTGCCAGCACCAACAGACAGTCCGAGACCCAGTACTTC
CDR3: CASTNRQSETQYF

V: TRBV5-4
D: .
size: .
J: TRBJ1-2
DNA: TGTGCCATCAGCTTGGGTCATTTTTATGGCTACACCTTC
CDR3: CAISLGHFYGYTF

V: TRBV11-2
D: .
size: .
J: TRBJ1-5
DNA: TGTGCCAGCAGCTTAGGCGGGGGGGCGGGTCAGCCCCAGCATTTT
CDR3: CASSLGGGAGQPQHF